This TCR beta chain was sequenced during a study of T cells in Graves' hyperthyroidism and ophthalmopathy. This clonotype was seen many times. CDR3 length equals 14 residues. V gave up 4 bases and J gave up 1 base; unmatched junction bases: 2. The germline gives CDR1 SGHRS, CDR2 YFSETQ. RNA transcripts gave rise to amplified TCR beta CDR3 regions. TCR CDR3 underwent first-round RT-PCR with the HTBI primer set. TCRdb processed the multiplex PCR reads anew with MiXCR; each CDR3 protein has one entry. The sample records around 580,000 distinct CDR3 sequences, roughly 17% being singletons. The gene calls are TRBV5-1 and TRBJ2-5; 9 positions match TRBD1. Material for sequencing was blood. This TCR derives from a woman in her late teens or twenties with Graves' hyperthyroidism. Here the CDR3 DNA reads TGCGCCAGCAGCCGGACAGGGGCCCAAGAGACCCAGTACTTC. It translates to CASSRTGAQETQYF.